One sample yielded the 28 T cell receptor beta chains listed below, sequenced in a study of T-cell reconstitution after alpha-beta-depleted transplantation in children (TCRdb year 2016). The treatment or condition label here, explained by the study, means: allogeneic hematopoietic cell transplantation with graft depleted of TCRalphabeta T cells and CD19 B cells. The library was obtained by PCR. TCRdb records Illumina HiSeq 2500 as the sequencer. TCR libraries were prepared with molecular barcoding, using unique molecular identifiers to normalize TCRbeta repertoire quantification. TCRdb passed the public sequencing reads through fastp at Q25 and MiXCR, retaining productive beta sequences. Under each unique CDR3 protein, matching rows form one entry showing the most common genes and DNA. The sample table contains nearly 250,000 distinct CDR3 sequences; only one count was recorded for just under 8.5% of them. The ten largest clones represent approximately 6% of the sample.

The sequencing here drew on PBMCs, mostly from graft donor cells, taken 180 days after TCRalphabeta/CD19-depleted stem cell transplant. The receptor set was obtained from a male patient aged 5 to 17 who had a stem cell transplant for acute lymphoblastic leukemia, so the T cells may come from the graft donor.

This clonotype occurred many times. The chain recombines TRBV12-3 or TRBV12-4 with TRBJ1-1, with D hard to call. V was trimmed by 3 bases and J by 6 bases, leaving 8 bases between them. The CDR3 contains 12 residues. CDR3 amino acids: CASSLTRAEAFF. The CDR3 DNA is TGTGCCAGCAGTTTGACAAGGGCTGAAGCTTTCTTT.

This clonotype was counted once. The V gene is TRBV7-6, the J gene TRBJ2-3; 13 bases agree with TRBD2. The V and J ends lost 2 bases and 1 base, in that order; junction bases with no gene match: 9. CDR3 length: 19 amino acids. From germline, CDR1 is SGHVS and CDR2 FNYEAQ. CDR3 residues: CASSLPTSGGAPGTDTQYF. CDR3 bases: TGTGCCAGCAGCTTACCTACTAGCGGGGGGGCTCCTGGCACAGATACGCAGTATTTT.

This clonotype was seen repeatedly, ten times or more. V and J are TRBV20-1 and TRBJ2-7, with TRBD2 matching 14 bases. Germline V gene data show CDR1 as DFQATT and CDR2 as SNEGSKA (reference sequence). After removal of 2 bases from V and 1 base from J, the junction contained 16 bases not matched to a gene. The CDR3 contains 20 residues. The CDR3 nucleotides are TGCAGTGCTAGACAAGATCGGGCCGGGACTAGCGGGAGAGGGTCCTACGAGCAGTACTTC. Translating gives CSARQDRAGTSGRGSYEQYF.

This clonotype has ten or more counts. The chain combines TRBV6-5 with TRBJ2-7; 14 nucleotides match TRBD2. Trimming removed 6 bases from V and 4 bases from J; junction bases left unmatched: 2. The CDR3 is 14 amino acids. Germline V gene lookup returns CDR1 MNHEY and CDR2 SVGAGI. CDR3: CASRGLAGGYEQYF. CDR3 bases: TGTGCCAGCAGAGGACTAGCGGGAGGATACGAGCAGTACTTC.

This clonotype occurred many times. For the CDR3, the DNA is TGCGCCAGCAGGACAGGCGACAATCAGCCCCAGCATTTT. This codes for CASRTGDNQPQHF. This chain joins TRBV5-1 and TRBJ1-5, with D maybe TRBD1 (6 bases). Trimming stripped 5 bases from V and 3 bases from J, with 9 bases between. CDR3 length equals 13 residues. The germline V gene has CDR1 SGHRS and CDR2 YFSETQ.

This clonotype appeared many times. The V gene is TRBV19, the J gene TRBJ1-1; a possible D gene is TRBD1 (6 bases). Trimming cost V 8 bases and J 3 bases, with 13 bases left between them. Germline V gives CDR1 LNHDA, CDR2 SQIVND (reference sequence). The length of the CDR3 is 13 residues. The CDR3 spells CASAITGYTEAFF. CDR3 bases: TGTGCCAGTGCCATAACAGGGTACACTGAAGCTTTCTTT.

At least ten counts were recorded for this clonotype. The chain recombines TRBV10-3 with TRBJ1-1; the match to TRBD1 covers 10 bases. The CDR3 runs 15 residues. Trimming at V came to 0 bases and at J to 3 bases, leaving 1 base not matched to a gene. CDR1 and CDR2 (germline): ENHRY, SYGVKD. CDR3: CAISESDRGDTEAFF. The CDR3, as DNA: TGTGCCATCAGTGAGTCGGACAGGGGGGACACTGAAGCTTTCTTT.

This clonotype was seen more than once but under ten times. J is TRBJ2-7 and V is TRBV15; perhaps TRBD2 as D (6 bases). Germline assignment: CDR1 LNHNV and CDR2 YYDKDF (reference sequence). V shed 0 bases and J shed 3 bases, with 6 bases lying between them. The CDR3 is 13 residues long. CDR3 nucleotides: TGTGCCACCAGCAGAGAGGGGGGCTACGAGCAGTACTTC. Translation: CATSREGGYEQYF.

The chain has TRBV2 and TRBJ2-3; 13 nucleotides line up with TRBD2. Looked up from germline, CDR1 is SNHLY and CDR2 is FYNNEI. This CDR3 is built from 15 residues. The V and J ends lost 9 bases and 2 bases, in that order; junction bases with no gene match: 5. The CDR3 protein is CASGTSGTITDTQYF. The CDR3 coding sequence is TGTGCCAGTGGGACTAGCGGGACGATCACAGATACGCAGTATTTT. Full variable domain (remainder filled in from reference TRBV2 and TRBJ2-3): EPEVTQTPSHQVTQMGQEVILRCVPISNHLYFYWYRQILGQKVEFLVSFYNNEISEKSEIFDDQFSVERPDGSNFTLKIRSTKLEDSAMYFCASGTSGTITDTQYFGPGTRLTVL.

This clonotype was observed at least ten times. CDR3 nucleotides: TGTGCCAGCAGCCCACTAGCGGGAGGACCCGAGCAGTACTTC. As protein: CASSPLAGGPEQYF. This sequence joins TRBV7-2 and TRBJ2-7, with TRBD2 matching over 12 bases. Germline assignment: CDR1 SGHTA and CDR2 FQGNSA. CDR3 length: 14 residues. Losses at the gene ends were 5 bases for V and 6 bases for J; bases not matched to a gene: 5.

In its sample, this clonotype was seen many times. The chain carries TRBV3-1 and TRBJ2-5; perhaps TRBD1 as D (6 bases). Trimming took 5 bases from V and 5 from J, leaving 12 bases between them. CDR1 is LGHDT, CDR2 YNNKEL, per germline (reference sequence). This CDR3 comprises 13 residues. The chain's CDR3 is CASSNWGRETQYF. The CDR3 DNA reads as TGTGCCAGCAGCAACTGGGGGCGGGAGACCCAGTACTTC.

The sample holds many counts of this clonotype. The gene calls are TRBV5-4 and TRBJ2-1; TRBD2 aligns across 9 bases. There are 16 residues in the CDR3. Germline V gives CDR1 SGHNT, CDR2 YYREEE (reference sequence). With 0 bases clipped from V and 2 bases from J, the junction kept 3 bases outside the gene matches. The CDR3: CASSLGGGRAYNEQFF. The CDR3 DNA is TGTGCCAGCAGCTTGGGGGGCGGGAGGGCCTACAATGAGCAGTTCTTC.

The table lists this clonotype with many counts. This chain joins TRBV5-1 and TRBJ2-4; 7 bases match TRBD2. Germline V lookup: CDR1 SGHRS, CDR2 YFSETQ. CDR3 length: 19 residues. The V segment lost 0 bases and the J segment 4 bases; nucleotides outside the gene matches: 16. The CDR3 sequence is CASSLAGSGGQGRKNIQYF. CDR3 sequence (DNA): TGCGCCAGCAGCTTGGCCGGGTCGGGAGGCCAAGGAAGGAAAAACATTCAGTACTTC.

This clonotype was recorded at least ten times. The chain is built from TRBV10-3 and TRBJ1-3; D not resolved. Germline V gene sequence: CDR1 ENHRY, CDR2 SYGVKD. The CDR3 runs 15 residues. Trimming removed 3 bases from V and 0 bases from J, with 9 bases in between. Here the CDR3 DNA reads TGTGCCATCAGTGATGGTGGTGACTCTGGAAACACCATATATTTT. Its translation: CAISDGGDSGNTIYF.

This clonotype was recorded at least ten times. The chain recombines TRBV20-1 with TRBJ2-7; D gene unclear. Germline V gene data show CDR1 as DFQATT and CDR2 as SNEGSKA (reference sequence). The V end lost 6 bases, the J end lost 2 bases, and 11 bases lay between the germline ends. This CDR3 spans 12 amino acids. CDR3 bases: TGCAGTGCGTGGCTAGAAGCCTACGAGCAGTACTTC. It encodes CSAWLEAYEQYF.

This clonotype was counted ten times or more. The V gene is TRBV12-3 or TRBV12-4, the J gene TRBJ1-1; the D gene is possibly TRBD1 (5 bases). The CDR3 extends over 13 amino acids. The V end lost 6 bases, the J end lost 3 bases, and 11 bases lay between the germline ends. CDR3 region: CASRYRRHTEAFF. The CDR3 coding sequence is TGTGCCAGCAGGTACAGGAGACACACTGAAGCTTTCTTT.

Ten or more counts support this clonotype. The chain is built from TRBV20-1 and TRBJ2-1; D is possibly TRBD2 (5 bases). CDR1 is DFQATT and CDR2 is SNEGSKA in the germline V gene (reference sequence). There are 13 residues in the CDR3. With 2 bases removed from V and 6 bases from J, the gap between germline ends came to 11 bases. In DNA form, the CDR3 reads TGCAGTGCTAGAAGAGCGGCCGTCAATGAGCAGTTCTTC. This sequence encodes CSARRAAVNEQFF.

This clonotype appeared many times. This chain links TRBV28 with TRBJ2-2; D call uncertain. The CDR3 is made up of 13 amino acids. Germline V gene data show CDR1 as MDHEN and CDR2 as SYDVKM. Trimming removed 3 bases at V and 7 bases at J, with 9 bases between. In nucleotides, the CDR3 is TGTGCCAGCAGTTTCCGTAGTGGCGGGGAGCTGTTTTTT. This encodes CASSFRSGGELFF.

This clonotype was seen ten or more times. V is TRBV11-2 and J is TRBJ1-3, with D tentatively TRBD1 (5 bases). Germline CDR1 and CDR2: SGHAT and FQNNGV. The V end lost 3 bases, the J end lost 3 bases, and 9 bases lay between the germline ends. This CDR3 spans 14 amino acids. CDR3 in DNA: TGTGCCAGCAGCTTCGGGGCAGGTGGAAACACCATATATTTT. Residues: CASSFGAGGNTIYF.

The table lists this clonotype with many counts. DNA of the CDR3: TGTGCCAGCAAGTCTTCGGGGGGCTGGACTGAAGCTTTCTTT. It translates to CASKSSGGWTEAFF. This chain uses TRBV6-1 with TRBJ1-1; perhaps TRBD1 as D (6 bases). Germline CDR1 is MNHNS and CDR2 is SASEGT. This CDR3 has 14 residues. V was pared by 7 bases and J by 5 bases, with 17 bases between.

This clonotype was seen at least ten times. The chain employs TRBV5-1 and TRBJ2-7; a possible D gene is TRBD2 (6 bases). The CDR3 extends over 17 amino acids. Trimming left V 3 bases short and J 1 base short, with 20 bases between. The germline gives CDR1 SGHRS, CDR2 YFSETQ. The CDR3 region is CASSWEVLALISYEQYF. CDR3 nucleotides: TGCGCCAGCAGCTGGGAGGTTCTAGCCCTAATATCCTACGAGCAGTACTTC.

Worth noting for this clonotype: Just one base apart from a much larger clone, this may be a read error. This chain connects TRBV20-1 to TRBJ2-7; D possibly matches TRBD1 or TRBD2 (5 bases each). In germline, CDR1 is DFQATT, CDR2 SNEGSKA (reference sequence). This CDR3 has 14 residues. CDR3 bases: TGCAGTGCAACGGAGGACAAGGACCCATACGAGCAGTCCTTC. Translating it yields CSATEDKDPYEQSF.

The sample holds many counts of this clonotype. The CDR3 reads CASSLSSRDRGETQYF. CDR3 DNA sequence: TGTGCCAGCAGTCTTTCATCCCGGGACAGGGGGGAGACCCAGTACTTC. V gene TRBV12-3 or TRBV12-4 combines with J gene TRBJ2-5; 11 bases fit TRBD1. This CDR3 contains 16 residues. The V and J ends lost 5 bases and 5 bases, in that order; junction bases with no gene match: 10.

About this clonotype itself: A read error is possible here, since a much larger clone lies one base away. This sequence joins TRBV6-2 or TRBV6-3 and TRBJ1-6; perhaps TRBD1 as D (6 bases). Trimming removed 6 bases at V and 14 bases at J, with 11 bases between. The CDR3 has 11 amino acids. Germline V gives CDR1 MNHEY, CDR2 SVGEGT. Written as DNA, the CDR3 is TGTGCCAGCAGGTCCAGGGGTTCCCTCCACTTT. It codes for CASRSRGSLHF.

The V call is TRBV6-1, the J call TRBJ2-5; tentative D call: TRBD2 (6 bases). This CDR3 has 14 amino acids. Germline lookup yields CDR1 MNHNS and CDR2 SASEGT. The V end lost 5 bases, the J end lost 2 bases, and 12 bases lay between the germline ends. The CDR3, as DNA: TGTGCCAGCAGTCCCCGGGGGAGGCAAGAGACCCAGTACTTC. It translates to CASSPRGRQETQYF.

This clonotype was counted at least ten times. The V call is TRBV9, the J call TRBJ1-1, with a weak D call TRBD1 (5 bases). The CDR3 loop spans 15 amino acids. V lost 0 bases and J lost 1, with 10 bases in between. CDR1 and CDR2 (germline): SGDLS, YYNGEE. The CDR3 loop reads CASSVDGGGNTEAFF. CDR3 in DNA: TGTGCCAGCAGCGTAGATGGGGGGGGGAACACTGAAGCTTTCTTT.

This clonotype was recorded many times. The rearrangement joins TRBV12-3 or TRBV12-4 to TRBJ1-2; 7 bases are a match to TRBD1. The V gene end was trimmed by 5 bases and the J gene end by 5 bases; junction bases not matched to a gene: 8. This CDR3 spans 14 amino acids. CDR3 coding DNA: TGTGCCAGCAGTCCCCGACAGGGCCGGTATGGCTACACCTTC. It encodes CASSPRQGRYGYTF.

This clonotype was recorded at least ten times. The V and J genes are TRBV4-3 and TRBJ2-5; D possibly corresponds to TRBD2 (5 bases). The germline gives CDR1 LGHNA, CDR2 YSLEER. This CDR3 has 15 residues. V gave up 4 bases and J gave up 3 bases, with 15 bases separating them. CDR3 coding DNA: TGCGCCAGCAGCCGGTGGTGGCGGACTGAAGAGACCCAGTACTTC. Its protein is CASSRWWRTEETQYF.